These T cell receptor beta chains were read from a single sample in a study of cytomegalovirus exposure and HLA in healthy donors. The protocol was immunoSEQ multiplex PCR, while the TCRdb copy is restricted to in-frame clones and leaves out a portion. Of approximately 150,000 clones listed, 70% to 85% are singletons. Sequencing was carried out using PBMCs. Every receptor here comes from a man in his thirties or forties in good health and CMV-seropositive. The CDR3 runs from the conserved cysteine through the conserved F or W. The D gene is left open where the match is weak. Where a row states a size, it is once, few, many or the class of an expanded clone; other rows omit it.

v_call: TRBV6-5
j_call: TRBJ2-1
cdr3_length: 14
clone_size: NA
d_call: NA
cdr3_nt: TGTGCCAGCAGCCGGACTAATGTCTACAATGAGCAGTTCTTC
cdr3_aa: CASSRTNVYNEQFF

v_call: TRBV27
j_call: TRBJ2-1
cdr3_length: 14
clone_size: NA
d_call: TRBD2
cdr3_nt: TGTGCCAGCAGTTTATGGGACTATCAGAATGAGCAGTTCTTC
cdr3_aa: CASSLWDYQNEQFF

v_call: TRBV20-1
j_call: TRBJ2-7
cdr3_length: 11
clone_size: NA
d_call: NA
cdr3_nt: TGCAGTGCTAGCCGGGAGTACGAGCAGTACTTC
cdr3_aa: CSASREYEQYF

v_call: TRBV5-1
j_call: TRBJ2-5
cdr3_length: 14
clone_size: once
d_call: NA
cdr3_nt: TGCGCCAGCAGCTTGAACAGGGAAGGAGAGACCCAGTACTTC
cdr3_aa: CASSLNREGETQYF

v_call: TRBV7-8
j_call: TRBJ2-3
cdr3_length: 15
clone_size: NA
d_call: TRBD2
cdr3_nt: TGTGCCAGCAGCCGCGCGGGGGGGCCATCAGATACGCAGTATTTT
cdr3_aa: CASSRAGGPSDTQYF

v_call: TRBV7-9
j_call: TRBJ2-7
cdr3_length: 15
clone_size: once
d_call: NA
cdr3_nt: TGTGCCAGCAGCCGAGACAGGTCGAGCTCCTACGAGCAGTACTTC
cdr3_aa: CASSRDRSSSYEQYF

v_call: TRBV28
j_call: TRBJ2-5
cdr3_length: 15
clone_size: few
d_call: TRBD1
cdr3_nt: TGTGCCAGCGGTTCCGGACAGGGGCCATGGGAGACCCAGTACTTC
cdr3_aa: CASGSGQGPWETQYF

v_call: TRBV28
j_call: TRBJ1-5
cdr3_length: 12
clone_size: NA
d_call: NA
cdr3_nt: TGTGCCAGCAGTCAGGAAAATCAGCCCCAGCATTTT
cdr3_aa: CASSQENQPQHF

v_call: TRBV7-9
j_call: TRBJ2-7
cdr3_length: 14
clone_size: NA
d_call: TRBD1
cdr3_nt: TGTGCCAGCAGCGCACCGGGACAGGGGGTTGAGCAGTACTTC
cdr3_aa: CASSAPGQGVEQYF

v_call: TRBV5-1
j_call: TRBJ2-3
cdr3_length: 16
clone_size: NA
d_call: TRBD2
cdr3_nt: TGCGCCAGCAGCTTGGCCAGCGGGGGGGAGTTAGATACGCAGTATTTT
cdr3_aa: CASSLASGGELDTQYF

v_call: TRBV4-3
j_call: TRBJ1-6
cdr3_length: 16
clone_size: NA
d_call: TRBD1
cdr3_nt: TGCGCCAGCAGCCAAGATGGACAGGGCTTTAATTCACCCCTCCACTTT
cdr3_aa: CASSQDGQGFNSPLHF

v_call: TRBV6-5
j_call: TRBJ2-2
cdr3_length: 14
clone_size: NA
d_call: NA
cdr3_nt: TGTGCCAGCAGTGAGGGATCAAACACCGGGGAGCTGTTTTTT
cdr3_aa: CASSEGSNTGELFF

v_call: TRBV25-1
j_call: TRBJ2-2
cdr3_length: 15
clone_size: NA
d_call: NA
cdr3_nt: TGTGCCAGCAGTGAATCAGAAAGAAACACCGGGGAGCTGTTTTTT
cdr3_aa: CASSESERNTGELFF

v_call: TRBV19
j_call: TRBJ1-1
cdr3_length: 17
clone_size: few
d_call: TRBD1
cdr3_nt: TGTGCCAGTAGTATTCTAACAGGGGGCCCCTTGAACACTGAAGCTTTCTTT
cdr3_aa: CASSILTGGPLNTEAFF

v_call: TRBV27
j_call: TRBJ2-7
cdr3_length: 13
clone_size: NA
d_call: TRBD2
cdr3_nt: TGTGCCAGCAGTCCGGGAGGGGCCTACGAGCAGTACTTC
cdr3_aa: CASSPGGAYEQYF

v_call: TRBV30
j_call: TRBJ1-1
cdr3_length: 13
clone_size: NA
d_call: TRBD1
cdr3_nt: TGTGCCTGGGGACACAGGGGTAACACTGAAGCTTTCTTT
cdr3_aa: CAWGHRGNTEAFF

v_call: TRBV5-4
j_call: TRBJ2-7
cdr3_length: 15
clone_size: NA
d_call: TRBD2
cdr3_nt: TGTGCCAGCAGCCTCGGGACTAGCGTCGGCGACGAGCAGTACTTC
cdr3_aa: CASSLGTSVGDEQYF

v_call: TRBV19
j_call: TRBJ2-6
cdr3_length: 15
clone_size: NA
d_call: TRBD1
cdr3_nt: TGTGCCAGTAGCATCGACAGGGCTGGGGCCAACGTCCTGACTTTC
cdr3_aa: CASSIDRAGANVLTF

v_call: TRBV2
j_call: TRBJ1-2
cdr3_length: 14
clone_size: once
d_call: NA
cdr3_nt: TGTGCCAGCTCGGGGAGGGTTTCTAACTATGGCTACACCTTC
cdr3_aa: CASSGRVSNYGYTF

v_call: TRBV6-5
j_call: TRBJ1-1
cdr3_length: 13
clone_size: once
d_call: TRBD1
cdr3_nt: TGTGCCAGCAGTTACCGGGACAGGGATGAAGCTTTCTTT
cdr3_aa: CASSYRDRDEAFF

v_call: TRBV5-1
j_call: TRBJ1-4
cdr3_length: 15
clone_size: few
d_call: NA
cdr3_nt: TGCGCCAGCAGCTTTTTAGAGGGTCCTAATGAAAAACTGTTTTTT
cdr3_aa: CASSFLEGPNEKLFF

v_call: TRBV15
j_call: TRBJ1-6
cdr3_length: 16
clone_size: NA
d_call: NA
cdr3_nt: TGTGCCACCAGCAGAGATCAGGTCCCAGGGGATTCACCCCTCCACTTT
cdr3_aa: CATSRDQVPGDSPLHF

v_call: TRBV6-6
j_call: TRBJ1-3
cdr3_length: 15
clone_size: few
d_call: NA
cdr3_nt: TGTGCCAGCAGTTACTCAGCAGGGCCCGGAAACACCATATATTTT
cdr3_aa: CASSYSAGPGNTIYF

v_call: TRBV5-1
j_call: TRBJ1-1
cdr3_length: 14
clone_size: NA
d_call: NA
cdr3_nt: TGCGCCAGCAGCCCCACCGGGGGTGGCACTGAAGCTTTCTTT
cdr3_aa: CASSPTGGGTEAFF

v_call: TRBV2
j_call: TRBJ2-1
cdr3_length: 15
clone_size: NA
d_call: TRBD2
cdr3_nt: TGTGCCAGCACCTTTAGCGGGGGTCAATACAATGAGCAGTTCTTC
cdr3_aa: CASTFSGGQYNEQFF

v_call: TRBV27
j_call: TRBJ2-7
cdr3_length: 15
clone_size: NA
d_call: TRBD2
cdr3_nt: TGTGCCAGCAGTCTCCGGGGAGCGGGGGATTACGAGCAGTACTTC
cdr3_aa: CASSLRGAGDYEQYF

v_call: TRBV4-1
j_call: TRBJ1-2
cdr3_length: 15
clone_size: NA
d_call: TRBD1
cdr3_nt: TGCGCCAGCAGCCAAGCGGCAGGGGGAAACTATGGCTACACCTTC
cdr3_aa: CASSQAAGGNYGYTF

v_call: TRBV28
j_call: TRBJ1-2
cdr3_length: 13
clone_size: NA
d_call: NA
cdr3_nt: TGTGCCAGCAGTTCCGGGACATCCTATGGCTACACCTTC
cdr3_aa: CASSSGTSYGYTF

v_call: TRBV7-3
j_call: TRBJ2-2
cdr3_length: 17
clone_size: NA
d_call: TRBD1
cdr3_nt: TGTGCCAGCAGCTCCATTCCGACAGGGGCGGGAACCGGGGAGCTGTTTTTT
cdr3_aa: CASSSIPTGAGTGELFF

v_call: TRBV29-1
j_call: TRBJ2-7
cdr3_length: 14
clone_size: NA
d_call: TRBD1
cdr3_nt: TGCAGCGTGGCAGACAGGGGGGGATTCTACGAGCAGTACTTC
cdr3_aa: CSVADRGGFYEQYF

v_call: TRBV30
j_call: TRBJ2-7
cdr3_length: 12
clone_size: NA
d_call: NA
cdr3_nt: TGTGGAGTCGCGGGGACCTCCTACGAGCAGTACTTC
cdr3_aa: CGVAGTSYEQYF

v_call: TRBV30
j_call: TRBJ2-5
cdr3_length: 13
clone_size: NA
d_call: NA
cdr3_nt: TGTGCCTGGAGTAGGCGGCTACAAGAGACCCAGTACTTC
cdr3_aa: CAWSRRLQETQYF

v_call: TRBV5-6
j_call: TRBJ2-5
cdr3_length: 15
clone_size: NA
d_call: TRBD1
cdr3_nt: TGTGCCAGCAGCTTGGACAGGGGGCTAACGGAGACCCAGTACTTC
cdr3_aa: CASSLDRGLTETQYF

v_call: TRBV5-4
j_call: TRBJ1-2
cdr3_length: 18
clone_size: NA
d_call: TRBD1
cdr3_nt: TGTGCCAGCAGCTTGGCCAGGGACAGGGCATTGACTAACTATGGCTACACCTTC
cdr3_aa: CASSLARDRALTNYGYTF

v_call: TRBV6-5
j_call: TRBJ2-7
cdr3_length: 15
clone_size: few
d_call: NA
cdr3_nt: TGTGCCAGCATGCAACCAACGGACAGCCCCTACGAGCAGTACTTC
cdr3_aa: CASMQPTDSPYEQYF

v_call: TRBV7-9
j_call: TRBJ2-3
cdr3_length: 15
clone_size: NA
d_call: TRBD2
cdr3_nt: TGTGCCAGCAGGACTAGCGGGGCTAGCACAGATACGCAGTATTTT
cdr3_aa: CASRTSGASTDTQYF

v_call: TRBV5-1
j_call: TRBJ1-1
cdr3_length: 14
clone_size: few
d_call: TRBD1
cdr3_nt: TGCGCCAGCAGCCTGGACAGGGTGGACACTGAAGCTTTCTTT
cdr3_aa: CASSLDRVDTEAFF